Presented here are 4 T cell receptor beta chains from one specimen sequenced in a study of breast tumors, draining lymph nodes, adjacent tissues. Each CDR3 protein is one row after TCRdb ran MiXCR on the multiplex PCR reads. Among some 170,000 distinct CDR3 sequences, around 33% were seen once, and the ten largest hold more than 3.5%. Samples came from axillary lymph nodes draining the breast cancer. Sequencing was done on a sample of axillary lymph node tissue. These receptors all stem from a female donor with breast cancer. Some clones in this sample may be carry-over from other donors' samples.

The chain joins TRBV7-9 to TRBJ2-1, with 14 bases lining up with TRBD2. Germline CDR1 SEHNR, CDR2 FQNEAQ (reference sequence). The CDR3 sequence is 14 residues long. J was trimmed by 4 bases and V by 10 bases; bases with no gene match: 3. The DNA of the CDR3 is TGTGCCACGGGACTAGCGGGAGAGTACAATGAGCAGTTCTTC. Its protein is CATGLAGEYNEQFF.

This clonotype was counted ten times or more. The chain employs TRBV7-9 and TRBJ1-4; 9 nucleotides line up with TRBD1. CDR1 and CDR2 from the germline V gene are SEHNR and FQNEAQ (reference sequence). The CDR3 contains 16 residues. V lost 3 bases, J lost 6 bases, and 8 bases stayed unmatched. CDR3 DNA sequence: TGTGCCAGCAGCTTGGGATCGGGACAGGGTCATGAAAAACTGTTTTTT. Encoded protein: CASSLGSGQGHEKLFF.

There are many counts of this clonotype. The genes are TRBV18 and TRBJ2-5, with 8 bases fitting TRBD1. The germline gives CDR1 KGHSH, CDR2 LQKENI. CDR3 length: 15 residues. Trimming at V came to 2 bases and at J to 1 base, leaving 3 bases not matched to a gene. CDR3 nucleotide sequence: TGTGCCAGCTCACCAGTAGACAGGGGCCAAGAGACCCAGTACTTC. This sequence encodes CASSPVDRGQETQYF. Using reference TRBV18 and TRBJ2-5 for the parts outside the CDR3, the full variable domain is NAGVMQNPRHLVRRRGQEARLRCSPMKGHSHVYWYRQLPEEGLKFMVYLQKENIIDESGMPKERFSAEFPKEGPSILRIQQVVRGDSAAYFCASSPVDRGQETQYFGPGTRLLVL.

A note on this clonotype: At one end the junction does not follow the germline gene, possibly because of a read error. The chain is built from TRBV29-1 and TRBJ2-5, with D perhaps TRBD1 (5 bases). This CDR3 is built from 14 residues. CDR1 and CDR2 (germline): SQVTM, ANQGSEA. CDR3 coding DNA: TGCGGCGTTAAGGGGCAGATGTACCAAGAGACCCAGTACTTC. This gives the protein CGVKGQMYQETQYF.